The 28 T cell receptor beta chains reported below all come from one sample, sequenced in a study of cytomegalovirus exposure and HLA in healthy donors. PCR primers comprised 60 Vbeta and 13 Jbeta primers. Assay used: immunoSEQ multiplex PCR; TCRdb lists only in-frame clones, some missing. The table has about 180,000 clones, over 80% seen once; the top ten hold 1% to 1.5%. Sequencing used PBMCs. The receptor source for this set is a boy between 2 and 10 years old in good health and CMV-seronegative.

This clone occurred a few times. J is TRBJ2-3 and V is TRBV5-4; TRBD2 matches 7 bases. Germline V CDR1 and CDR2: SGHNT, YYREEE (reference sequence). The trim removed 4 bases at V and 4 bases at J, leaving 12 bases unmatched. CDR3 length: 16 amino acids. CDR3 protein: CASSRQRGDDADTQYF. The CDR3 DNA follows: TGTGCCAGCAGCCGCCAACGGGGGGACGACGCAGATACGCAGTATTTT. Complete variable domain (other parts from reference TRBV5-4 and TRBJ2-3): ETGVTQSPTHLIKTRGQQVTLRCSSQSGHNTVSWYQQALGQGPQFIFQYYREEENGRGNFPPRFSGLQFPNYSSELNVNALELDDSALYLCASSRQRGDDADTQYFGPGTRLTVL.

The chain carries TRBV18 and TRBJ1-2; perhaps TRBD1 as D (6 bases). Trimming shortened V by 4 bases and J by 3 bases, and 12 bases separated the two germline ends. The CDR3 is 14 residues long. Germline V CDR1 and CDR2: KGHSH, LQKENI. Written as DNA, the CDR3 is TGTGCCAGCTCACGGACAGATAGAGACTATGGCTACACCTTC. This gives the protein CASSRTDRDYGYTF.

The chain couples TRBV27 to TRBJ1-2, with D uncertain. V was cut by 8 bases and J by 0 bases, with 22 bases left in between. Germline V gives CDR1 MNHEY, CDR2 SMNVEV (reference sequence). The CDR3 has 17 amino acids. The CDR3 region is CASLPSRSLLSNYGYTF. Written as DNA, the CDR3 is TGTGCCAGCCTCCCTTCCCGCAGCCTACTATCTAACTATGGCTACACCTTC.

The rearrangement links TRBV5-6 to TRBJ2-7, with D maybe TRBD1 (5 bases). V was shortened by 3 bases and J by 2 bases, with 9 bases between the two germline ends. CDR1 and CDR2 from the germline V gene are SGHDT and YYEEEE. The CDR3 has 13 residues. The CDR3 here is CASSSRQTYEQYF. The CDR3 DNA is TGTGCCAGCAGCTCCCGACAGACCTACGAGCAGTACTTC. The variable domain in full, with the rest retrieved from reference TRBV5-6 and TRBJ2-7, is DAGVTQSPTHLIKTRGQQVTLRCSPKSGHDTVSWYQQALGQGPQFIFQYYEEEERQRGNFPDRFSGHQFPNYSSELNVNALLLGDSALYLCASSSRQTYEQYFGPGTRLTVT.

The chain carries TRBV20-1 and TRBJ2-5; D is uncertain. The CDR3 consists of 10 residues. Germline CDR1 is DFQATT and CDR2 is SNEGSKA (reference sequence). V lost 3 bases and J lost 5, with 4 bases in between. CDR3 in amino acids: CSASSETQYF. The DNA for the CDR3 is TGCAGTGCTAGCTCCGAGACCCAGTACTTC.

The V call is TRBV11-2, the J call TRBJ1-4; 8 nucleotides align to TRBD1. The CDR3 sequence is 16 residues long. Trimming cost V 5 bases and J 3 bases; bases outside gene matches: 8. The germline V gene encodes CDR1 SGHAT and CDR2 FQNNGV. The CDR3 loop reads CASSPGDRGANEKLFF. CDR3 nucleotide sequence: TGTGCCAGCAGCCCAGGTGACAGGGGAGCTAATGAAAAACTGTTTTTT.

This chain connects TRBV19 to TRBJ2-3; D not certain. Germline V gene data show CDR1 as LNHDA and CDR2 as SQIVND (reference sequence). V shed 7 bases and J shed 0 bases, with 11 bases lying between them. This CDR3 has 14 amino acids. The CDR3 nucleotides read TGTGCCAGTACCTCCCTCTTTAGCACAGATACGCAGTATTTT. This sequence encodes CASTSLFSTDTQYF.

The chain is built from TRBV5-6 and TRBJ1-1; no definite D call. This CDR3 spans 12 amino acids. Per the germline V gene, CDR1 is SGHDT and CDR2 is YYEEEE. V was clipped by 5 bases and J by 4 bases, with 9 bases between them. This CDR3 reads CASRGRGTEAFF. The CDR3 coding sequence is TGTGCCAGCAGGGGTCGGGGCACTGAAGCTTTCTTT.

CDR3 in amino acids: CASSLAPGGEYEQYF. The DNA for the CDR3 is TGTGCCAGCAGCTTGGCACCAGGGGGCGAGTACGAGCAGTACTTC. The rearrangement uses TRBV5-5 and TRBJ2-7; 8 bases align to TRBD1. The ends lost 0 bases at V and 4 bases at J; junction bases unmatched: 6. Germline V gene data show CDR1 as SGHKS and CDR2 as YYEKEE (reference sequence). The CDR3 is 15 amino acids.

The chain uses TRBV6-5 and TRBJ2-3; no reliable D call. This CDR3 comprises 14 residues. V lost 4 bases and J 0 bases, leaving 8 bases between the germline ends. Germline V gene sequence: CDR1 MNHEY, CDR2 SVGAGI. The CDR3 protein is CASSLRLSTDTQYF. The CDR3, as DNA: TGTGCCAGCAGTTTGCGCCTTAGCACAGATACGCAGTATTTT.

DNA for the CDR3: TGTGCCAGCAGCTTAGAGGGGGCCCGCCAAGAGACCCAGTACTTC. It encodes CASSLEGARQETQYF. The chain is built from TRBV7-8 and TRBJ2-5, with 7 bases matching TRBD1. This CDR3 contains 15 residues. V lost 1 base and J lost 1; bases outside the gene matches: 3. Germline CDR1 and CDR2: SGHVS and FQNEAQ.

This clone was counted between two and nine times. This chain uses TRBV4-1 with TRBJ2-1; the D is unclear. CDR3 length: 12 residues. V dropped 0 bases and J dropped 6 bases, with 3 bases sitting between them. Germline assignment: CDR1 MGHRA and CDR2 YSYEKL. The CDR3 DNA reads TGCGCCAGCAGCCAAGATCGCAATGAGCAGTTCTTC. It codes for CASSQDRNEQFF.

The chain carries TRBV7-3 and TRBJ2-2; 11 nucleotides match TRBD2. Germline CDR1 and CDR2: SGHTA and FQGTGA. J lost 5 bases, V lost 2 bases, and 10 bases had no gene match. The CDR3 spans 18 residues. CDR3 sequence reads: CASSLHSGRAPGTGELFF. For the CDR3, the DNA is TGTGCCAGCAGCTTACATAGCGGGAGGGCCCCAGGGACCGGGGAGCTGTTTTTT.

The V call is TRBV19, the J call TRBJ1-1; tentatively, D is TRBD1 (6 bases). V lost 7 bases, J lost 6 bases, and 15 bases lay in between. The length of the CDR3 is 13 residues. The germline gives CDR1 LNHDA, CDR2 SQIVND (reference sequence). The CDR3 loop reads CASTDRGRAEAFF. The CDR3 DNA sequence: TGTGCCAGTACCGATAGGGGGAGGGCTGAAGCTTTCTTT.

The chain uses TRBV27 and TRBJ2-7, with 14 bases lining up with TRBD2. After removal of 0 bases from V and 4 bases from J, the junction contained 17 bases not matched to a gene. This CDR3 spans 21 amino acids. Per germline, CDR1 MNHEY and CDR2 SMNVEV (reference sequence). The CDR3 DNA is TGTGCCAGCAGTTTATCCTCTTTCTCGGGACTAGCGGGAGAAGGGAGTTACGAGCAGTACTTC. It codes for CASSLSSFSGLAGEGSYEQYF.

V usage is TRBV21-1 and J usage is TRBJ1-4. TRBV21-1 is recorded as a pseudogene. The CDR3 is made up of 11 amino acids. As DNA, the CDR3 is TGTGCCAGCACCCTATGTGAAAAACTGTTTTTT. It is translated as CASTLCEKLFF.

The rearrangement joins TRBV19 to TRBJ2-7, with D hard to call. Germline V gene lookup returns CDR1 LNHDA and CDR2 SQIVND (reference sequence). Trimming removed 5 bases from V and 0 bases from J, with 11 bases in between. This CDR3 has 14 amino acids. As DNA, the CDR3 is TGTGCCAGTAGTCCCTCGGTGCCCTCCTACGAGCAGTACTTC. This sequence encodes CASSPSVPSYEQYF.

This clone was seen only a few times. The chain joins TRBV6-8 to TRBJ2-5, with 10 bases identical to TRBD1. Germline V gives CDR1 MNHGY, CDR2 SAAAGT. Trimming took 0 bases from V and 4 from J; bases not matched to a gene: 14. The CDR3 has 19 amino acids. CDR3 protein: CASSYSRGGDRGGRETQYF. The CDR3 bases are TGTGCCAGCAGTTACTCGAGGGGAGGGGACAGGGGTGGAAGAGAGACCCAGTACTTC.

The J gene is TRBJ1-1, the V gene TRBV7-6; TRBD1 is a possible D gene (5 bases). V was trimmed by 3 bases and J by 6 bases, leaving 11 bases between them. This CDR3 contains 13 residues. Germline CDR1 is SGHVS and CDR2 is FNYEAQ. As DNA, the CDR3 is TGTGCCAGCAGCTTTGGGGGGAATTCTGAAGCTTTCTTT. It translates to CASSFGGNSEAFF. The whole variable domain, remainder taken from reference TRBV7-6 and TRBJ1-1, is GAGVSQSPRYKVTKRGQDVALRCDPISGHVSLYWYRQALGQGPEFLTYFNYEAQQDKSGLPNDRFSAERPEGSISTLTIQRTEQRDSAMYRCASSFGGNSEAFFGQGTRLTVV.

V and J are TRBV19 and TRBJ2-3; 11 bases match TRBD2. Germline values: CDR1 LNHDA, CDR2 SQIVND (reference sequence). The CDR3 consists of 16 residues. With 6 bases clipped from V and 5 bases from J, the junction kept 10 bases outside the gene matches. DNA of the CDR3: TGTGCCAGTAGACGACTAGCGGGAACGGATGGAGATACGCAGTATTTT. It specifies CASRRLAGTDGDTQYF.

In its sample, this clone was seen once. This rearrangement joins TRBV14 to TRBJ1-1; no clear D. Trimming pared 2 bases from V and 4 bases from J, leaving 8 bases between. CDR3 length: 13 residues. Germline V gene lookup returns CDR1 SGHDN and CDR2 FVKESK. CDR3 sequence (DNA): TGTGCCAGCAGCCAATCGTCCGGCACTGAAGCTTTCTTT. This encodes CASSQSSGTEAFF.

This chain connects TRBV2 to TRBJ2-1, with 14 bases matching TRBD2. The CDR3 runs to 14 residues. The germline CDR1 and CDR2 sequences are SNHLY and FYNNEI. J lost 8 bases, V lost 6 bases, and 3 bases had no gene match. DNA of the CDR3: TGTGCCAGCAGGGGGACTAGCGGGAGTTATGAGCAGTTCTTC. Its protein product is CASRGTSGSYEQFF.

J is TRBJ1-2 and V is TRBV2; D gene ambiguous. Looked up from germline, CDR1 is SNHLY and CDR2 is FYNNEI. The CDR3 loop spans 12 amino acids. V lost 7 bases and J 8 bases, leaving 14 bases between the germline ends. CDR3 sequence (DNA): TGTGCCAGCACCGAAGGAGGGTTGGGCTACACCTTC. Protein sequence: CASTEGGLGYTF.

The J gene is TRBJ1-1, the V gene TRBV30; 10 positions match TRBD1. V dropped 8 bases and J dropped 2; count of bases not matched to a gene: 5. CDR1 is GTSNPN, CDR2 SVGIG, per germline (reference sequence). This CDR3 has 13 residues. This CDR3 reads CAGWDRGNTEAFF. The CDR3 region has the DNA TGTGCCGGTTGGGACAGGGGTAACACTGAAGCTTTCTTT.

The chain recombines TRBV5-6 with TRBJ2-2; 9 bases are a match to TRBD1. The germline gives CDR1 SGHDT, CDR2 YYEEEE. V lost 4 bases, J lost 1 base, and 5 bases stayed unmatched. The CDR3 spans 16 residues. The CDR3 sequence: CASSPPGQGNTGELFF. CDR3 nucleotide sequence: TGTGCCAGCAGCCCCCCGGGACAGGGGAACACCGGGGAGCTGTTTTTT.

The sample holds a few counts of this clone. The rearrangement joins TRBV19 to TRBJ1-1; 7 bases are a match to TRBD1. The J segment lost 4 bases and the V segment lost 6 bases, leaving 5 bases of the junction unmatched. This CDR3 contains 13 residues. Germline lookup yields CDR1 LNHDA and CDR2 SQIVND (reference sequence). DNA for the CDR3: TGTGCCAGTAGACTCGAGGGGGCCACTGAAGCTTTCTTT. It is translated as CASRLEGATEAFF.

This clone was found a few times. The CDR3 DNA reads as TGCGCCAGCAGAGCCAGATCTAGCGGGGCTTTCACAGATACGCAGTATTTT. Translation: CASRARSSGAFTDTQYF. V is TRBV4-1 and J is TRBJ2-3, with TRBD2 matching over 9 bases. Unmatched junction bases numbered 12, after V lost 6 bases and J lost 2 bases. The germline V gene has CDR1 MGHRA and CDR2 YSYEKL. The CDR3 spans 17 residues.

The V gene is TRBV7-8, the J gene TRBJ1-5, with 9 bases identical to TRBD1. Germline trimming cut 1 base from V and 9 bases from J; bases unmatched to any gene: 16. This CDR3 spans 18 amino acids. Germline CDR1 and CDR2: SGHVS and FQNEAQ. The CDR3 nucleotides read TGTGCCAGCAGCTTAGAAGCAGGGACAGGGCCCATGGTCGGGCCCCAGCATTTT. Amino acid sequence: CASSLEAGTGPMVGPQHF.